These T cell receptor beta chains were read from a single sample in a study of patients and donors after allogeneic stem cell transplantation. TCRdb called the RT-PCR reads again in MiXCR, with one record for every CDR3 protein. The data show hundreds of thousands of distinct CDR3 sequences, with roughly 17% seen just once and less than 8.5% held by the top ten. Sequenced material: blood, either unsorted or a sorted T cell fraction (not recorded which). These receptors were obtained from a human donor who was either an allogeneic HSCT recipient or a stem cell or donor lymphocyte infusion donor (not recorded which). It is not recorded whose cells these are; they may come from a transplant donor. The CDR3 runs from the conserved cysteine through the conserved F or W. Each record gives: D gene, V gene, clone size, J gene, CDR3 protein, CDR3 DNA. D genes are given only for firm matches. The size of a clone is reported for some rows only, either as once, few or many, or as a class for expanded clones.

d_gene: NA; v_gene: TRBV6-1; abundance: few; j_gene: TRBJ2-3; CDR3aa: CASSGVSRADTQYF; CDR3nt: TGTGCCAGCAGTGGCGTATCGCGTGCAGATACGCAGTATTTT
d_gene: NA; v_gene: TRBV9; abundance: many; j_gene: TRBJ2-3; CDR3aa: CASSVIRGTDTQYF; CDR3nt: TGTGCCAGCAGCGTAATTAGAGGAACAGATACGCAGTATTTT
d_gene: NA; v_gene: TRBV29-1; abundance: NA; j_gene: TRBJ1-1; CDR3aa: CSVVTGSEAFF; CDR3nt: TGCAGCGTTGTTACAGGGTCTGAAGCTTTCTTT
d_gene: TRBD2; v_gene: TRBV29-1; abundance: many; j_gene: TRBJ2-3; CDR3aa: CSVGTRGTDTQYF; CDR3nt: TGCAGCGTTGGGACTAGGGGTACAGATACGCAGTATTTT
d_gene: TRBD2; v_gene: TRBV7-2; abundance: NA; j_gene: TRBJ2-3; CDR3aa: CASSLSGGGSADTQYF; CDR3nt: TGTGCCAGCAGCTTAAGCGGGGGTGGGAGTGCAGATACGCAGTATTTT
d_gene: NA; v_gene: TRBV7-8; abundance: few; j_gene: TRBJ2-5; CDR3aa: CASSLIGGPVGETQYF; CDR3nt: TGTGCCAGCAGCTTAATAGGGGGACCGGTGGGGGAGACCCAGTACTTC
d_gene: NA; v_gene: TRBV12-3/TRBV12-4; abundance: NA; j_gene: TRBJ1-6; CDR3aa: CASSLTGSDNSPLHF; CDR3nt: TGTGCCAGCAGTTTAACGGGGTCGGATAATTCACCCCTCCACTTT
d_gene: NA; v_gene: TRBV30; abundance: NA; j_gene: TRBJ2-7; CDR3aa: CAWSNPRTAKRDEQYF; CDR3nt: TGTGCCTGGAGTAACCCAAGGACAGCGAAGAGGGACGAGCAGTACTTC
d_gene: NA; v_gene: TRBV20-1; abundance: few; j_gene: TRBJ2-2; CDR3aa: CSARGGVRGTGELFF; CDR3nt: TGCAGTGCTAGAGGGGGCGTTCGAGGCACCGGGGAGCTGTTTTTT
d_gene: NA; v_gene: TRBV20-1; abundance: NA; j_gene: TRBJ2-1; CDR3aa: CSARAPVPAGNEQFF; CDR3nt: TGCAGTGCTAGAGCTCCAGTGCCCGCCGGCAATGAGCAGTTCTTC
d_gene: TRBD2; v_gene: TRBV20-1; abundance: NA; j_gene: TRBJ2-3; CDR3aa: CSAILAGGRKDTQYF; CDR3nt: TGCAGTGCTATACTAGCGGGGGGGCGGAAAGATACGCAGTATTTT
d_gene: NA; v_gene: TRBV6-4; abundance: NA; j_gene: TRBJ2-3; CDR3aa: CASSDSWGRGTDTQYF; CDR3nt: TGTGCCAGCAGTGACTCGTGGGGCCGTGGTACAGATACGCAGTATTTT
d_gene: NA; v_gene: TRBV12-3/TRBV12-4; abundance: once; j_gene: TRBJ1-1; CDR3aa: CASSKPGTEAFF; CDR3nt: TGTGCCAGCAGTAAACCGGGCACTGAAGCTTTCTTT
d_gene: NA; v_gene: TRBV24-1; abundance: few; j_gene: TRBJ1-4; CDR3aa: CATSEPKGDANEKLFF; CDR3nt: TGTGCCACCAGTGAACCCAAGGGGGACGCTAATGAAAAACTGTTTTTT
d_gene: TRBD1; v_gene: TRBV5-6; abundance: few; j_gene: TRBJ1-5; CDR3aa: CASSLASGQGRQPQHF; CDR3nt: TGTGCCAGCAGCTTGGCTTCCGGACAGGGACGTCAGCCCCAGCATTTT
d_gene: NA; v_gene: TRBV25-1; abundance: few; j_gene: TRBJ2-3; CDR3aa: CASSGLGMHTDTQYF; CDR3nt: TGTGCCAGCAGTGGACTAGGAATGCACACAGATACGCAGTATTTT
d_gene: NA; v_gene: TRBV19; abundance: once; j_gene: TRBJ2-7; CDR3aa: CASMGGPYEQYF; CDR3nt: TGTGCCAGTATGGGCGGTCCCTACGAGCAGTACTTC
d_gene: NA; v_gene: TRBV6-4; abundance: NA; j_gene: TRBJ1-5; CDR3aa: CASSEEGGGPQHF; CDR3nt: TGTGCCAGCAGTGAGGAGGGGGGAGGGCCCCAGCATTTT
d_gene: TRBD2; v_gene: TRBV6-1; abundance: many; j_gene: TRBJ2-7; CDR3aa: CASRLAGRYEQYF; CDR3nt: TGTGCCAGCAGACTAGCGGGCCGCTACGAGCAGTACTTC
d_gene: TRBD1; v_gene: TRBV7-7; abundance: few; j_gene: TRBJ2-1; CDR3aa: CASSRDRGGEQFF; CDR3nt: TGTGCTAGCAGCCGGGACAGGGGAGGTGAGCAGTTCTTC
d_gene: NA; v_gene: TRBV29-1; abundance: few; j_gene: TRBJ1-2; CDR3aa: CSVVGQGTYGYTF; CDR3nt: TGCAGCGTGGTTGGGCAGGGAACGTATGGCTACACCTTC
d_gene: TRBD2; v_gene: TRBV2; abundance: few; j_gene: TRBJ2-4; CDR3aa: CASSQRPSGNRENIQYF; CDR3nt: TGTGCCAGCAGTCAACGCCCGAGCGGGAATCGGGAAAACATTCAGTACTTC
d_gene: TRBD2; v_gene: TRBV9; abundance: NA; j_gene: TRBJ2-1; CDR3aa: CASSVVSLAGGREQFF; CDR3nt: TGTGCCAGCAGCGTAGTCAGTCTAGCGGGGGGGCGAGAGCAGTTCTTC
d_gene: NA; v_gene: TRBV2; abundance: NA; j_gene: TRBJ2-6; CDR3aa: CASKEGLSGANVLTF; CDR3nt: TGTGCCAGCAAGGAGGGATTATCTGGGGCCAACGTCCTGACTTTC
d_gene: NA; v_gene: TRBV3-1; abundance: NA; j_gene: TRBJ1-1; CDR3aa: CASSQGTGSGTEAFF; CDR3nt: TGTGCCAGCAGCCAAGGTACCGGGTCCGGGACTGAAGCTTTCTTT
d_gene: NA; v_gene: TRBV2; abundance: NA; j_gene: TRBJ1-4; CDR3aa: CASRGDSFNEKLFF; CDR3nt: TGTGCCAGCAGGGGCGACAGCTTCAATGAAAAACTGTTTTTT
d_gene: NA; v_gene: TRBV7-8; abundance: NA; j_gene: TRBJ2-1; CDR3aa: CASSAPLSPGHSYNEQFF; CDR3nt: TGTGCCAGCAGCGCACCTCTATCCCCGGGACACTCCTACAATGAGCAGTTCTTC
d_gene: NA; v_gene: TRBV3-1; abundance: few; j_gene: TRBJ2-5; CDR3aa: CASSQDGRAMETQYF; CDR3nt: TGTGCCAGCAGCCAAGATGGGCGAGCGATGGAGACCCAGTACTTC
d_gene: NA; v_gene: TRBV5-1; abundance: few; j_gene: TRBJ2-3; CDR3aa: CASSSPPGHPPLRADTQYF; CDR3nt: TGCGCCAGCAGCTCTCCCCCGGGACACCCACCCCTTAGAGCAGATACGCAGTATTTT
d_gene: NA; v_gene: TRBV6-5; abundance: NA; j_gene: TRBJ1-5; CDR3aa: CASGNSNQPQHF; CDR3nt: TGTGCCAGCGGGAATAGCAATCAGCCCCAGCATTTT
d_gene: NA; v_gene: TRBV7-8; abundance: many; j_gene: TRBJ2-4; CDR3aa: CASSLARARKNIQYF; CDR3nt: TGTGCCAGCAGCTTAGCGAGGGCTAGAAAAAACATTCAGTACTTC
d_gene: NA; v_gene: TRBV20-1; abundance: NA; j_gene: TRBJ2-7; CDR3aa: CSARYDGYEQYF; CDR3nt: TGCAGTGCTAGATACGACGGGTACGAGCAGTACTTC
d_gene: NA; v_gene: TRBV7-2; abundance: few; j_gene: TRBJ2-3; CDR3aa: CASSRTGPLGTDTQYF; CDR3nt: TGTGCCAGCAGCCGAACGGGGCCGCTCGGCACAGATACGCAGTATTTT
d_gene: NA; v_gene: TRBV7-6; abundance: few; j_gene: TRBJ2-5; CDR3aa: CASSAGPGVAETQYF; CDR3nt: TGTGCCAGCAGCGCGGGACCGGGAGTTGCGGAGACCCAGTACTTC
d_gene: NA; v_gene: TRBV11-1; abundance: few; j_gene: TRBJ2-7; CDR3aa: CASSEELVLINEQYF; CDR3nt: TGTGCCAGCAGCGAGGAACTGGTCCTTATAAACGAGCAGTACTTC
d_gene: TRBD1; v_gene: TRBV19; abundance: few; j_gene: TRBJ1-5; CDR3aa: CASSLGGTGSQPQHF; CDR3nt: TGTGCCAGTAGTCTGGGGGGGACAGGCTCTCAGCCCCAGCATTTT
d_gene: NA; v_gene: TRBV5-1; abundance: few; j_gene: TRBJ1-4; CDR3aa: CASSLAGREKLFF; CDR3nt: TGCGCCAGCAGCTTGGCAGGCCGAGAAAAACTGTTTTTT